This TCR beta chain was identified during a study of monozygotic twins with inflammatory bowel disease. The CDR3 is 13 amino acids. The germline V gene has CDR1 SGHTA and CDR2 FQGTGA. Template-switch reactions added UMIs with a 6-nucleotide sample barcode. Reanalyzing the 5' RACE reads, TCRdb keeps one entry per CDR3 protein, without DNA. The table for this sample gives approximately 150,000 distinct CDR3 sequences. The chain recombines TRBV7-3 with TRBJ2-3. Sample: blood. The source is a human donor with ulcerative colitis or Crohn's disease, or a healthy co-twin of an affected twin (not recorded which). The chain's CDR3 is CASSLGSRDTQYF. Complete variable domain (other parts from reference TRBV7-3 and TRBJ2-3): GAGVSQTPSNKVTEKGKYVELRCDPISGHTALYWYRQSLGQGPEFLIYFQGTGAADDSGLPNDRFFAVRPEGSVSTLKIQRTERGDSAVYLCASSLGSRDTQYFGPGTRLTVL.